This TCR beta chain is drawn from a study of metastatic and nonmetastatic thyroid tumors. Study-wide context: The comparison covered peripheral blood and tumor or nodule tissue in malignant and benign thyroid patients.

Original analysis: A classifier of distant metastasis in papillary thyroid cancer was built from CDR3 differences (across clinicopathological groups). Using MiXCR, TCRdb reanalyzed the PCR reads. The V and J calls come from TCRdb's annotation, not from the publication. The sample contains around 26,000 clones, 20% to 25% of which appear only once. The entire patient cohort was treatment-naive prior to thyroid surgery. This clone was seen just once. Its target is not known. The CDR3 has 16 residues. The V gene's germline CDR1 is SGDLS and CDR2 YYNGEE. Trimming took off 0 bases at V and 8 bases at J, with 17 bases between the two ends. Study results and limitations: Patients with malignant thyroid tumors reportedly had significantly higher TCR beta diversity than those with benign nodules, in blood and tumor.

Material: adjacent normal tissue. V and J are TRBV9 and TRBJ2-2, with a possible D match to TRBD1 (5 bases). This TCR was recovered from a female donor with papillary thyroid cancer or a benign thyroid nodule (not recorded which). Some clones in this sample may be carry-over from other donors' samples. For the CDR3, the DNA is TGTGCCAGCAGCGTAGGGGGCAGGGTGTACCCTGGGGAGCTGTTTTTT. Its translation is CASSVGGRVYPGELFF.